The next 17 T cell receptor beta chains were all read from a single sample in a study of blood T cell repertoires in COVID-19. Assay used: immunoSEQ multiplex PCR; TCRdb lists only in-frame clones, some missing. The profile covers a few hundred thousand clones, with about 88% appearing a single time and 10% taken by the ten largest. Sequenced material: peripheral blood. The receptors stem from a woman between 50 and 59 years old with COVID-19, enrolled during active disease.

The chain recombines TRBV5-1 with TRBJ2-1; TRBD2 matches at 7 bases. The CDR3 is 13 residues long. Germline loops: CDR1 SGHRS, CDR2 YFSETQ. V lost 4 bases to trimming and J lost 6 bases; unmatched junction nucleotides: 4. DNA of the CDR3: TGCGCCAGCAGCCACGGGACTACCAATGAGCAGTTCTTC. It is translated as CASSHGTTNEQFF.

This chain links TRBV28 with TRBJ1-1; no definite D call. V shed 4 bases and J shed 4 bases, with 7 bases lying between them. Germline CDR1 MDHEN, CDR2 SYDVKM. The CDR3 consists of 12 residues. In nucleotides, the CDR3 is TGTGCCAGCAGTTCCTACAGCACTGAAGCTTTCTTT. This translates into CASSSYSTEAFF.

The V gene is TRBV5-1, the J gene TRBJ2-2; TRBD1 matches at 7 bases. Trimming at V came to 4 bases and at J to 4 bases, leaving 7 bases not matched to a gene. The CDR3 consists of 15 residues. Germline CDR1 is SGHRS and CDR2 is YFSETQ. The CDR3 DNA sequence: TGCGCCAGCAGCCTCCAGGGGGTAGGCACCGGGGAGCTGTTTTTT. Amino acid sequence: CASSLQGVGTGELFF.

The DNA of the CDR3 is TGTGCCAGCAGCTCTCCTAGCGGTCGGAAAACCGGGGAGCTGTTTTTT. Translating gives CASSSPSGRKTGELFF. The chain is built from TRBV11-2 and TRBJ2-2; 7 bases align to TRBD2. The CDR3 spans 16 residues. V trimming: 4 bases; J trimming: 5 bases; junction bases outside the gene matches: 10. Germline V gene lookup returns CDR1 SGHAT and CDR2 FQNNGV.

Details on this clone: Mismatch with germline at one junction end may stem from a read error. In nucleotides, the CDR3 is TGTGCCAGCAGCCCCCAAGGAGGGCCCGCGGGACAGTCTCTCTTC. Translation: CASSPQGGPAGQSLF. This chain connects TRBV3-1 (or the pseudogene TRBV3-2) to TRBJ1-2, with 7 bases that match TRBD1. Per the germline V gene, CDR1 is LGHDT and CDR2 is YNNKEL (reference sequence). The CDR3 has 15 residues.

This sequence joins TRBV5-4 and TRBJ2-2, with a tentative D call TRBD1 (6 bases). V shed 9 bases and J shed 5 bases, with 14 bases lying between them. Germline values: CDR1 SGHNT, CDR2 YYREEE (reference sequence). The CDR3 has 13 residues. The CDR3 spells CATRSDRTGELFF. CDR3 sequence (DNA): TGTGCCACCCGTTCGGACAGAACCGGGGAGCTGTTTTTT.

This clone was seen just once. V is TRBV9 and J is TRBJ1-6, with TRBD1 as a possible D gene (6 bases). V lost 3 bases, J lost 2 bases, and 9 bases lay in between. Germline V gene sequence: CDR1 SGDLS, CDR2 YYNGEE. The CDR3 sequence is 15 residues long. The CDR3 reads CASSAGVTYNSPLHF. The CDR3 region has the DNA TGTGCCAGCAGCGCAGGGGTGACCTATAATTCACCCCTCCACTTT. Full variable domain (missing parts from reference TRBV9 and TRBJ1-6): DSGVTQTPKHLITATGQRVTLRCSPRSGDLSVYWYQQSLDQGLQFLIQYYNGEERAKGNILERFSAQQFPDLHSELNLSSLELGDSALYFCASSAGVTYNSPLHFGNGTRLTVT.

This clone came up once. The chain uses TRBV5-1 and TRBJ2-3, with D possibly TRBD1 on 6 matching bases. The V gene lost 3 bases and the J gene lost 0 bases, with 8 bases spanning the gap. Germline V CDR1 and CDR2: SGHRS, YFSETQ. The CDR3 spans 14 residues. This CDR3 reads CASSSDRSTDTQYF. CDR3 nucleotide sequence: TGCGCCAGCAGCTCGGACAGAAGCACAGATACGCAGTATTTT.

V and J are TRBV6-5 and TRBJ2-2; no clear D gene. CDR3 length equals 13 residues. V lost 7 bases to trimming and J lost 5 bases, with 11 bases between them. CDR1 is MNHEY and CDR2 is SVGAGI in the germline V gene. CDR3 sequence reads: CASTQVGTGELFF. The CDR3, as DNA: TGTGCCAGCACCCAAGTCGGGACCGGGGAGCTGTTTTTT.

This chain uses TRBV15 with TRBJ1-1; maybe TRBD1 (6 bases). The CDR3 has 14 amino acids. V was clipped by 5 bases and J by 6 bases, with 16 bases between them. Germline V lookup: CDR1 LNHNV, CDR2 YYDKDF (reference sequence). CDR3 coding DNA: TGTGCCACCAGCCGAACGCGGGGGGCCCCTGAAGCTTTCTTT. It translates to CATSRTRGAPEAFF.

This chain uses TRBV10-3 with TRBJ2-2; 7 bases map to TRBD1. This CDR3 is built from 14 residues. CDR1 and CDR2 (germline): ENHRY, SYGVKD. V was pared by 6 bases and J by 2 bases, with 3 bases of the junction left unmatched. The CDR3 DNA follows: TGTGCCATCAGCGGGACAGATAACACCGGGGAGCTGTTTTTT. It specifies CAISGTDNTGELFF.

The chain uses TRBV27 and TRBJ2-7, with 7 bases that match TRBD2. Germline CDR1 MNHEY, CDR2 SMNVEV (reference sequence). The CDR3 spans 13 residues. Unmatched junction bases numbered 8, after V lost 8 bases and J lost 4 bases. The DNA for the CDR3 is TGTGCCAGCCGACCGACAGCGGGGTACGAGCAGTACTTC. Protein: CASRPTAGYEQYF.

The V and J genes are TRBV5-1 and TRBJ1-2; TRBD1 might be the D (6 bases). The CDR3 is 15 amino acids. Trimming removed 0 bases at V and 2 bases at J, with 11 bases between. The germline CDR1 and CDR2 sequences are SGHRS and YFSETQ. DNA for the CDR3: TGCGCCAGCAGCTTGGAGGGGAGGGGGAACTATGGCTACACCTTC. Protein sequence: CASSLEGRGNYGYTF.

The CDR3 coding sequence is TGTGCCAGTAGTACGGGACATACAGATGAGCAGTTCTTC. It specifies CASSTGHTDEQFF. This chain connects TRBV19 to TRBJ2-1; tentative D call: TRBD1 (6 bases). CDR1 and CDR2 (germline): LNHDA, SQIVND (reference sequence). This CDR3 has 13 amino acids. V lost 4 bases to trimming and J lost 8 bases, with 12 bases between them.

The chain recombines TRBV20-1 with TRBJ2-3, with a tentative D call TRBD1 (5 bases). This CDR3 has 15 amino acids. The V gene's germline CDR1 is DFQATT and CDR2 SNEGSKA (reference sequence). V lost 3 bases, J lost 2 bases, and 15 bases lay in between. CDR3 sequence reads: CSASLTGDHTDTQYF. The CDR3 DNA sequence: TGCAGTGCTAGTTTAACAGGCGACCACACAGATACGCAGTATTTT.

The chain has TRBV7-9 and TRBJ2-3; no clear D gene. This CDR3 comprises 13 residues. Trimming pared 3 bases from V and 2 bases from J, leaving 6 bases between. Germline CDR1 reads SEHNR; CDR2 reads FQNEAQ (reference sequence). The CDR3 loop reads CASSFEITDTQYF. The DNA of the CDR3 is TGTGCCAGCAGCTTTGAGATCACAGATACGCAGTATTTT.

The rearrangement uses TRBV6-1 and TRBJ1-6; D may be TRBD1 (5 bases). The V end lost 1 base, the J end lost 7 bases, and 8 bases lay between the germline ends. Germline V gene sequence: CDR1 MNHNS, CDR2 SASEGT. This CDR3 has 14 residues. The CDR3 protein is CASSEGQGNSPLHF. The CDR3, as DNA: TGTGCCAGCAGTGAAGGGCAGGGAAATTCACCCCTCCACTTT.